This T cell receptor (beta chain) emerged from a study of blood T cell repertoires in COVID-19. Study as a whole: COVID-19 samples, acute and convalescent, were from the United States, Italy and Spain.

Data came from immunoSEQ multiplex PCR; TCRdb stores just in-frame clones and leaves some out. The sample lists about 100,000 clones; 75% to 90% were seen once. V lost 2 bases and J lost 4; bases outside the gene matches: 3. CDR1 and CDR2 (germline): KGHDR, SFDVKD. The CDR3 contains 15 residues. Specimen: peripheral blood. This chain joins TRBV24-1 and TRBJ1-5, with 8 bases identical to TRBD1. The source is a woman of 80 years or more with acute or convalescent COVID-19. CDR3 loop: CATSDWRQGNQPQHF. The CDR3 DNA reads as TGTGCCACCAGTGATTGGAGACAGGGGAATCAGCCCCAGCATTTT.